This T cell receptor beta chain comes out of a study of shared T cell receptors in the human thymus. Sequencing used immunoSEQ multiplex PCR; TCRdb keeps in-frame clones, though not all of them. The sample has 630,000 or so clones, 87% seen once; the top ten hold about 0.0094%. This CDR3 has 13 residues. The germline CDR1 and CDR2 sequences are SGHRS and YFSETQ. V shed 5 bases and J shed 1 base, with 9 bases lying between them. This sample was also put to use in a study of human thymus T cells. That paper states: Those donating were healthy Finnish infants in corrective surgery for congenital heart defects. Resections were taken during corrective heart surgery, and the thymus tissue came from these. Biased V and J segment usage appeared in thymus and peripheral blood. Highly overlapping thymic repertoires in unrelated individuals were reported by related research.

The J gene is TRBJ1-1, the V gene TRBV5-1; no firm D call. Sequencing was carried out using thymocytes. The sequence was collected from a boy younger than two with a congenital heart defect. This CDR3 reads CASSSQSNTEAFF. The CDR3 DNA sequence: TGCGCCAGCAGTTCCCAATCGAACACTGAAGCTTTCTTT.